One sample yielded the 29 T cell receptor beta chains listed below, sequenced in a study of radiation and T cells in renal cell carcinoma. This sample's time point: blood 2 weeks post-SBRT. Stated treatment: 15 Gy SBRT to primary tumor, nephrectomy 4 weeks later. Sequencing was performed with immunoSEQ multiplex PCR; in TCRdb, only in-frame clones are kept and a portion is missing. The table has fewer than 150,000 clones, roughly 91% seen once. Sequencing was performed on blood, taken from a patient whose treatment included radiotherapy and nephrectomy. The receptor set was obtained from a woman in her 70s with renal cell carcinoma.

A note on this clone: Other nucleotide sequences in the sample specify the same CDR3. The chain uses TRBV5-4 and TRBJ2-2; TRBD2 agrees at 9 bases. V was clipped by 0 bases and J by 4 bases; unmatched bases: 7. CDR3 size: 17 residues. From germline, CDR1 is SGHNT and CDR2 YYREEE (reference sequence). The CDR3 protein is CASSLGGLAGRTGELFF. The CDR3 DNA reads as TGTGCCAGCAGCTTGGGGGGTCTAGCGGGGCGCACCGGGGAGCTGTTTTTT.

The CDR3 DNA reads as TGTGCCAGCAGCTGGACCGCAACCTCCTACGAGCAGTACTTC. Its translation is CASSWTATSYEQYF. This sequence joins TRBV5-6 and TRBJ2-7, with D unclear. The CDR3 extends over 14 amino acids. Trimming removed 3 bases at V and 0 bases at J, with 10 bases between. CDR1 is SGHDT and CDR2 is YYEEEE in the germline V gene.

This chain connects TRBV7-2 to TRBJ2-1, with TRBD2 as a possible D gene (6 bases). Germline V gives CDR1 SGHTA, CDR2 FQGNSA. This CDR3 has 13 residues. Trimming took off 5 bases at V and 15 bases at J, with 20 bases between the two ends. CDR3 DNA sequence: TGTGCCAGCAGCCAGACCCGGGATAGCGGAGGGTTCTTC. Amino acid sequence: CASSQTRDSGGFF.

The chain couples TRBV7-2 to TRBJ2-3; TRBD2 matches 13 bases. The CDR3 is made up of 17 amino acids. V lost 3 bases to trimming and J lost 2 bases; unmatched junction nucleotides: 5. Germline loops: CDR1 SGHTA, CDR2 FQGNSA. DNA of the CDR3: TGTGCCAGCAGCTTTTCGACTAGCGGGGGGCCCACAGATACGCAGTATTTT. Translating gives CASSFSTSGGPTDTQYF.

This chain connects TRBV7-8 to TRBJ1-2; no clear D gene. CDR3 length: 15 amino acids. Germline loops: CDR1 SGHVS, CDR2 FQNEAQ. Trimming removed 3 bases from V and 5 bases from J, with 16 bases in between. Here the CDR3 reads CASSFRIWNEYGYTF. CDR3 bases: TGTGCCAGCAGCTTTCGTATTTGGAATGAATATGGCTACACCTTC.

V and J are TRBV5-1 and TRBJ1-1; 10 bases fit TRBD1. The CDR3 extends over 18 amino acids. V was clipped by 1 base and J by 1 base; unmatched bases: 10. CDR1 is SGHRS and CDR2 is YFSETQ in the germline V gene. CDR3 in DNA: TGCGCCAGCAGCTTGAATCCGGGACAGGGGAAAGGGAACACTGAAGCTTTCTTT. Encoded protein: CASSLNPGQGKGNTEAFF.

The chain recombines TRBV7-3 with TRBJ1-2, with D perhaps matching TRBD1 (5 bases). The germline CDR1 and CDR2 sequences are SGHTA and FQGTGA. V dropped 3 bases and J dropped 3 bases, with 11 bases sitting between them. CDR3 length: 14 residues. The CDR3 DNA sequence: TGTGCCAGCAGCTTGGACGGAGGGGACTATGGCTACACCTTC. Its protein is CASSLDGGDYGYTF.

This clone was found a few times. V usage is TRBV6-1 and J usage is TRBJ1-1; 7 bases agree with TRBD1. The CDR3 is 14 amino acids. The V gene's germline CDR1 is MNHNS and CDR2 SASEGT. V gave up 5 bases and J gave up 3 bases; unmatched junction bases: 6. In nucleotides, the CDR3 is TGTGCCAGCAGTAGACAGGGCGGGGACACTGAAGCTTTCTTT. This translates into CASSRQGGDTEAFF.

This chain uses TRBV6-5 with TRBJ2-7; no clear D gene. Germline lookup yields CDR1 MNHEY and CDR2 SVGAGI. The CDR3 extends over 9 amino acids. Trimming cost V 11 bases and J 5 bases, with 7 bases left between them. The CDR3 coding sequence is TGTGCCCGGTCTGACGAGCAGTACTTC. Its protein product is CARSDEQYF.

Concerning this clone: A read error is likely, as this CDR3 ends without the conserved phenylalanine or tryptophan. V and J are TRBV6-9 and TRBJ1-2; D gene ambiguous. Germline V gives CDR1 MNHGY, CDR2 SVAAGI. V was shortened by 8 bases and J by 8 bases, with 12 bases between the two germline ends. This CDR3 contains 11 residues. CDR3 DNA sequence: TGTGCCAGCCTACTCGGGGAGGGCTACACCCTC. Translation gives CASLLGEGYTL.

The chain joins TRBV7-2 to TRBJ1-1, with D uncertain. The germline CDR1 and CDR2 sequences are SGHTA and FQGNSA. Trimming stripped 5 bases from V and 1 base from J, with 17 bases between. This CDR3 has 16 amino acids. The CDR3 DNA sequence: TGTGCCAGCAGCGAAAGTCGAGGGCCGCGGAACACTGAAGCTTTCTTT. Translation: CASSESRGPRNTEAFF.

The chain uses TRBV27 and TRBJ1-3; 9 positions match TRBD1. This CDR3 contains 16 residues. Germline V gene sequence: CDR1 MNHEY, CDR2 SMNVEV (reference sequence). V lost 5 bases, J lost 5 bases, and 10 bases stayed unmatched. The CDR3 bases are TGTGCCAGCAGTCCCTCCGGGACAGGGTTAAGAAACACCATATATTTT. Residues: CASSPSGTGLRNTIYF.

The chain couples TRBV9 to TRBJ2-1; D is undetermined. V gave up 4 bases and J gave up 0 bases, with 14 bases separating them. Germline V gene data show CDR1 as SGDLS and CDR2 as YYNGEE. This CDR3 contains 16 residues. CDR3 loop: CASSPQGISSYNEQFF. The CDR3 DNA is TGTGCCAGCAGCCCCCAAGGGATTAGCTCCTACAATGAGCAGTTCTTC.

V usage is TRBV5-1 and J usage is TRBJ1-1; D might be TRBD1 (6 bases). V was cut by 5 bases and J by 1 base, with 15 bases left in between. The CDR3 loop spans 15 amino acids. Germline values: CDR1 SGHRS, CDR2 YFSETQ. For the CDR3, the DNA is TGCGCCAGCAGTCCGGGACAAACCACGAACACTGAAGCTTTCTTT. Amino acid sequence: CASSPGQTTNTEAFF.

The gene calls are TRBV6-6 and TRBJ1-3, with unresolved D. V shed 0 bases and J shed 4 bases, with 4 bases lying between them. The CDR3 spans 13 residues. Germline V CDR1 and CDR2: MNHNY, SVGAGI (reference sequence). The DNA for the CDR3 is TGTGCCAGCAGTTACTCGGGCGGAAACACCATATATTTT. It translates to CASSYSGGNTIYF.

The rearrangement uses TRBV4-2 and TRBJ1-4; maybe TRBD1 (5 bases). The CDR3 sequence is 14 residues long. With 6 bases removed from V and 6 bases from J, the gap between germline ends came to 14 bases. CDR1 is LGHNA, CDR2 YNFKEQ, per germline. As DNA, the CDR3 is TGTGCCAGCAGTTGGGGCAGGGAGGATGAAAAACTGTTTTTT. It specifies CASSWGREDEKLFF.

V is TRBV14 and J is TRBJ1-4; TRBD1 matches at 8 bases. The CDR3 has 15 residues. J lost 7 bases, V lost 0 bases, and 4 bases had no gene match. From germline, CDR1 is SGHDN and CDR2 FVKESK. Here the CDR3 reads CASSQERTGLEKLFF. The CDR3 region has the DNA TGTGCCAGCAGCCAAGAGAGGACAGGGCTTGAAAAACTGTTTTTT.

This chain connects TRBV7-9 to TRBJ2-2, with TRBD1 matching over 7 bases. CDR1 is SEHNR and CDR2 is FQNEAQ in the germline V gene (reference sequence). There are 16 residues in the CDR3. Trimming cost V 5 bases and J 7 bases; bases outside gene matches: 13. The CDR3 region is CASSGPGQSWDGELFF. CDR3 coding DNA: TGTGCCAGCAGCGGACCGGGACAGAGTTGGGACGGGGAGCTGTTTTTT.

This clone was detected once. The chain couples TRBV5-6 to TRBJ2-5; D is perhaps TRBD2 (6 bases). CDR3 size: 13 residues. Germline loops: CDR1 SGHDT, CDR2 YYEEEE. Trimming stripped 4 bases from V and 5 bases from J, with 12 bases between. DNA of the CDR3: TGTGCCAGCAGCAATGCGGGGACCGAGACCCAGTACTTC. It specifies CASSNAGTETQYF.

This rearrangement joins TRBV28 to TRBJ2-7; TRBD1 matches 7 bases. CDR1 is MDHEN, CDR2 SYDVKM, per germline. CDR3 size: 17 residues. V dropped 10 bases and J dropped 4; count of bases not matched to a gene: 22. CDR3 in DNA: TGTGCCATCTCTTCCCCCCCGAGAACAGGGGTCGGGTACGAGCAGTACTTC. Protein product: CAISSPPRTGVGYEQYF. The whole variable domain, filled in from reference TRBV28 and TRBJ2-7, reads DVKVTQSSRYLVKRTGEKVFLECVQDMDHENMFWYRQDPGLGLRLIYFSYDVKMKEKGDIPEGYSVSREKKERFSLILESASTNQTSMYLCAISSPPRTGVGYEQYFGPGTRLTVT.

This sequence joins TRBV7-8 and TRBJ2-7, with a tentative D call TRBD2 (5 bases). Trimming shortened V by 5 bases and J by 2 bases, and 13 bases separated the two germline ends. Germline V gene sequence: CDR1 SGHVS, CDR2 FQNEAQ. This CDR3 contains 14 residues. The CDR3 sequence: CASSTSDGPYEQYF. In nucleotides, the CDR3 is TGTGCCAGCAGCACTAGTGATGGCCCCTACGAGCAGTACTTC.

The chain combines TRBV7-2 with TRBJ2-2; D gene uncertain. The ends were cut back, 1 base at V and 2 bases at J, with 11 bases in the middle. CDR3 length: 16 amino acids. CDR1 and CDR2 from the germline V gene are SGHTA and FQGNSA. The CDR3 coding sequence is TGTGCCAGCAGCTTAGTTCCGACAACCAACACCGGGGAGCTGTTTTTT. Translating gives CASSLVPTTNTGELFF.

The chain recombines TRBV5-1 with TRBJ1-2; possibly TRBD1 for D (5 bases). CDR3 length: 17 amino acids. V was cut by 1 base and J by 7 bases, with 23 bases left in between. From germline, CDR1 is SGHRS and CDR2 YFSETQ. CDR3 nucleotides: TGCGCCAGCAGCTTGTATCGGCTAGGGGATCTCTACCCTGGCTACACCTTC. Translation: CASSLYRLGDLYPGYTF.

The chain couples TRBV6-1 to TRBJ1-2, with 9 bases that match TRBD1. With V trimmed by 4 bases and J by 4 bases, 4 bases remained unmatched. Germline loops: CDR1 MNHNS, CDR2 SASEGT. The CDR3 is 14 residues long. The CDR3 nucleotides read TGTGCCAGCAGTGGACGGGACAGGGTCTATGGCTACACCTTC. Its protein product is CASSGRDRVYGYTF.

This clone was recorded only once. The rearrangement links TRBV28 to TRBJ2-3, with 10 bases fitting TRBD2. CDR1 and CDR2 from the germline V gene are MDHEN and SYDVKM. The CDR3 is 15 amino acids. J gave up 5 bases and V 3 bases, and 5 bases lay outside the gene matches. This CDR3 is CASSFSGGRIDTQYF. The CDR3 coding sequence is TGTGCCAGCAGTTTTAGCGGGGGGCGTATAGATACGCAGTATTTT.

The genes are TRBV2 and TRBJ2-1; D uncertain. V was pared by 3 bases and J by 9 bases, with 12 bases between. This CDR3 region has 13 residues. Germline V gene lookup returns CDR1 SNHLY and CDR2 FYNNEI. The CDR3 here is CASSDFPLGEQFF. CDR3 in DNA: TGTGCCAGCAGTGATTTCCCGTTAGGTGAGCAGTTCTTC.

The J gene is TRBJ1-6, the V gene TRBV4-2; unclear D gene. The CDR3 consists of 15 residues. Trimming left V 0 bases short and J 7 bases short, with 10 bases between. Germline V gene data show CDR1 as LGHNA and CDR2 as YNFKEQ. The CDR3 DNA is TGTGCCAGCAGCCAAGAGGATAGGAAAAATTCACCCCTCCACTTT. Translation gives CASSQEDRKNSPLHF.

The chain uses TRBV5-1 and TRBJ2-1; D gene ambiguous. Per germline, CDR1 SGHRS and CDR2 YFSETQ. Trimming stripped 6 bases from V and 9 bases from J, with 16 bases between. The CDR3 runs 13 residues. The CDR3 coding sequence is TGCGCCAGCACTGAACCCCGATTACCTGAGCAGTTCTTC. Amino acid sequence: CASTEPRLPEQFF. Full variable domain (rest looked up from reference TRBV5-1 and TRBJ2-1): KAGVTQTPRYLIKTRGQQVTLSCSPISGHRSVSWYQQTPGQGLQFLFEYFSETQRNKGNFPGRFSGRQFSNSRSEMNVSTLELGDSALYLCASTEPRLPEQFFGPGTRLTVL.

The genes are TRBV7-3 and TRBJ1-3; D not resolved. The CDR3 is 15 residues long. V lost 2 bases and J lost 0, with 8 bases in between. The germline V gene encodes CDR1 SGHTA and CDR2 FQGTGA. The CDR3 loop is CASSLDAGSGNTIYF. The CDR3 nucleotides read TGTGCCAGCAGCTTAGACGCCGGCTCTGGAAACACCATATATTTT.